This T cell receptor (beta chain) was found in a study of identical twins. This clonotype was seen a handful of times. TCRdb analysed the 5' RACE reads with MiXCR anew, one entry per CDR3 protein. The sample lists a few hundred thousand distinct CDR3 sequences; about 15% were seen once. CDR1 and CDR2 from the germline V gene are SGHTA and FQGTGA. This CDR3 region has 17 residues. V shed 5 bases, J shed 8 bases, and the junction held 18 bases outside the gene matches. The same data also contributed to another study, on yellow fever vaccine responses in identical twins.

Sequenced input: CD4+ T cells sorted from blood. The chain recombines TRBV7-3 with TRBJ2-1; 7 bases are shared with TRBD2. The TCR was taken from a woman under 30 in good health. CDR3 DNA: TGTGCCAGCAGCCCGGTAGGGAGCGGGATTGGGATAGATGAGCAGTTCTTC. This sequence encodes CASSPVGSGIGIDEQFF.